The 5 T cell receptor beta chains below come from one sample, sequenced in a study of blood T cell repertoires in COVID-19. Clones were sequenced by immunoSEQ multiplex PCR, and TCRdb holds only the in-frame ones, with some missing. The table has some 65,000 clones, 90% seen once. The sample was peripheral blood. These receptors all come from a middle-aged man with COVID-19, enrolled during active disease.

This sequence joins TRBV19 and TRBJ1-2; tentatively, D is TRBD1 (5 bases). The V end lost 4 bases, the J end lost 5 bases, and 11 bases lay between the germline ends. From germline, CDR1 is LNHDA and CDR2 SQIVND (reference sequence). This CDR3 is built from 13 residues. The DNA of the CDR3 is TGTGCCAGTAGTACAGGGTATAGGTATGGCTACACCTTC. Its translation is CASSTGYRYGYTF. Filled out from reference TRBV19 and TRBJ1-2, the complete variable domain reads DGGITQSPKYLFRKEGQNVTLSCEQNLNHDAMYWYRQDPGQGLRLIYYSQIVNDFQKGDIAEGYSVSREKKESFPLTVTSAQKNPTAFYLCASSTGYRYGYTFGSGTRLTVV.

This clone was seen more than once but under ten times. This chain links TRBV6-5 with TRBJ2-1; D might be TRBD2 (6 bases). Germline values: CDR1 MNHEY, CDR2 SVGAGI. CDR3 length equals 15 residues. Trimming left V 5 bases short and J 6 bases short, with 17 bases between. CDR3 DNA: TGTGCCAGCAGTATCGGTTGGGACTTATTCAATGAGCAGTTCTTC. This codes for CASSIGWDLFNEQFF.

The rearrangement uses TRBV4-3 and TRBJ1-2, with D possibly matching TRBD1 (5 bases). The CDR3 covers 16 residues. V shed 0 bases and J shed 1 base, with 12 bases lying between them. Germline-derived CDR1 and CDR2 are LGHNA and YSLEER. The chain's CDR3 is CASSQDLGRINYGYTF. The CDR3 nucleotides read TGCGCCAGCAGCCAAGATCTGGGGCGAATTAACTATGGCTACACCTTC.

The rearrangement links TRBV14 to TRBJ2-1; D perhaps matches TRBD1 (6 bases). Germline CDR1 SGHDN, CDR2 FVKESK. The CDR3 is made up of 14 amino acids. V was clipped by 5 bases and J by 10 bases, with 18 bases between them. CDR3 residues: CASSSPGQTLEQFF. DNA for the CDR3: TGTGCCAGCAGCTCCCCCGGACAGACCCTAGAGCAGTTCTTC.

This rearrangement joins TRBV7-9 to TRBJ2-5; D possibly corresponds to TRBD2 (5 bases). Germline CDR1 and CDR2: SEHNR and FQNEAQ (reference sequence). The CDR3 covers 13 residues. The V and J ends lost 5 bases and 2 bases respectively, with 9 bases between them. CDR3 sequence (DNA): TGTGCCAGCAGCCGGGGAGTACAAGAGACCCAGTACTTC. It encodes CASSRGVQETQYF.